A selection of T cell receptor beta chains follows, all from one sample in a study of identical twins. A single record per CDR3 protein comes from TCRdb applying MiXCR to the 5' RACE reads. The sample has about 490,000 distinct CDR3 sequences; approximately 14% are singletons. The sample was also linked to a second study, of yellow fever vaccine responses in identical twins.

Sequencing was done on a sample of CD4+ T cells sorted from blood. These receptors came from a woman between 18 and 29 years old in good health. CDR3s include the opening cysteine and the closing phenylalanine or tryptophan. The size entry is marked missing in some rows and otherwise reads once, few, many or a size class.

clone_size	v_call	j_call	cdr3_aa
few	TRBV5-1	TRBJ2-1	CASSVSGTDYNEQFF
NA	TRBV2	TRBJ2-1	CASSEAASGRAPRNEQFF
few	TRBV2	TRBJ2-2	CASSDGLATLIGANTGELFF
NA	TRBV20-1	TRBJ2-4	CSASEGTPTPKNIQYF
few	TRBV27	TRBJ2-7	CASSLRTGFDEQYF
many	TRBV11-2	TRBJ2-1	CASSLRLAGGNEQFF
NA	TRBV5-1	TRBJ2-3	CASSRTGSGTDTQYF
few	TRBV4-1	TRBJ2-3	CASRASQTSGSRDTQYF
NA	TRBV11-2	TRBJ2-5	CASSLGVGGKTQYF
few	TRBV12-3/TRBV12-4	TRBJ1-5	CASSRGSNNQPQHF